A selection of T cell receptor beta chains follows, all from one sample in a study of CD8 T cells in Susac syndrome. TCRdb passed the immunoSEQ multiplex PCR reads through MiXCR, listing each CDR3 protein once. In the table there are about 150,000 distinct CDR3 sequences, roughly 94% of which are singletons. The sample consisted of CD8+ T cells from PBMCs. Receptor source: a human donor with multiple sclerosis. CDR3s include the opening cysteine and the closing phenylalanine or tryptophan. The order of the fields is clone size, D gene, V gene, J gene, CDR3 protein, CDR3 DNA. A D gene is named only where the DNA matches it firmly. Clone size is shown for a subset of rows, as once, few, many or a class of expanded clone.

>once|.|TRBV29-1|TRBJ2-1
CSVDLSYNEQFF
TGCAGCGTTGACCTCTCCTACAATGAGCAGTTCTTC
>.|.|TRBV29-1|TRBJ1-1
CSVEEGQRNTEAFF
TGCAGCGTTGAAGAAGGTCAGCGGAACACTGAAGCTTTCTTT
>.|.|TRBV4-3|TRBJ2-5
CASSQDPGPQETQYF
TGCGCCAGCAGCCAAGACCCGGGCCCCCAAGAGACCCAGTACTTC
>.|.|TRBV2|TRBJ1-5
CASSGGPNQPQHF
TGTGCCAGCAGTGGGGGACCCAATCAGCCCCAGCATTTT
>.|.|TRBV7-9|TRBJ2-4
CASSSRQVGNIQYF
TGTGCCAGCAGCTCGAGACAGGTGGGAAACATTCAGTACTTC
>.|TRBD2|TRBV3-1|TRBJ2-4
CASSQETSGPNIQYF
TGTGCCAGCAGCCAAGAGACTAGCGGTCCCAACATTCAGTACTTC
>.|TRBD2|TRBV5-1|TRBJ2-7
CASSWTSGVSYEQYF
TGCGCCAGCAGCTGGACTAGCGGGGTATCCTACGAGCAGTACTTC
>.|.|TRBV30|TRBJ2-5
CAWSVAGWQETQYF
TGTGCCTGGAGTGTGGCAGGGTGGCAAGAGACCCAGTACTTC
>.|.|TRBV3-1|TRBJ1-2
CASSGRAANYGYTF
TGTGCCAGCAGCGGACGAGCTGCTAACTATGGCTACACCTTC
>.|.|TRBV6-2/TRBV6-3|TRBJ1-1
CASSQYRVRANTEAFF
TGTGCCAGCAGTCAATACAGGGTGCGGGCGAACACTGAAGCTTTCTTT
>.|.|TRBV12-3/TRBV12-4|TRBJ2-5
CASGSGPREETQYF
TGTGCCAGCGGCTCCGGGCCTAGGGAGGAGACCCAGTACTTC
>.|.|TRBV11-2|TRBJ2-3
CASSLRKTDTQYF
TGTGCCAGCAGCTTACGTAAAACAGATACGCAGTATTTT
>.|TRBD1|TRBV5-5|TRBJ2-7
CASSFGTGGREQYF
TGTGCCAGCAGCTTCGGAACAGGGGGCAGAGAGCAGTACTTC
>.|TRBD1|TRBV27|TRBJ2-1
CATAGTGGYNEQFF
TGTGCCACCGCCGGGACAGGGGGTTACAATGAGCAGTTCTTC
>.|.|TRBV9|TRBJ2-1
CASSVGLLTSGEQFF
TGTGCCAGCAGCGTTGGACTTTTGACCTCGGGTGAGCAGTTCTTC
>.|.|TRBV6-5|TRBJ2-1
CASSYSIRGDNEQFF
TGTGCCAGCAGTTACTCGATTCGCGGGGACAATGAGCAGTTCTTC
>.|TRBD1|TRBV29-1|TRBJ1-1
CSARTGGLATEAFF
TGCAGCGCCCGGACAGGGGGCCTGGCAACTGAAGCTTTCTTT
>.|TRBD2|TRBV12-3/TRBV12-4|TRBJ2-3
CASSLGRWSGDLTNTQYF
TGTGCCAGCAGTTTGGGGAGGTGGAGCGGGGACCTCACTAATACGCAGTATTTT
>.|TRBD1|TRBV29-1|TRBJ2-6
CSVTGGRGSGANVLTF
TGCAGCGTGACAGGGGGCCGAGGTTCTGGGGCCAACGTCCTGACTTTC
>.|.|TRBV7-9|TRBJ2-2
CASSHPDSKTGELFF
TGTGCCAGCAGCCATCCAGACAGTAAAACCGGGGAGCTGTTTTTT
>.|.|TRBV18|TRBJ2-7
CASPTARSGETTYEQYF
TGTGCCAGCCCCACCGCCCGATCGGGGGAAACCACCTACGAGCAGTACTTC
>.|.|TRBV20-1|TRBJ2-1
CSARVGAPRGGHNEQFF
TGCAGTGCTAGAGTTGGCGCCCCCAGAGGCGGCCACAATGAGCAGTTCTTC
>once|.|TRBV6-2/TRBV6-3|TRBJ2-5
CASSPTSIQETQYF
TGTGCCAGCAGCCCCACCTCCATACAAGAGACCCAGTACTTC
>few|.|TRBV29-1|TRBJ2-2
CSVETGSTGELFF
TGCAGCGTTGAAACAGGATCTACCGGGGAGCTGTTTTTT
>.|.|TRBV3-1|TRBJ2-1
CASSPGGLSSYNEQFF
TGTGCCAGCAGCCCCGGGGGTCTTAGCTCCTACAATGAGCAGTTCTTC
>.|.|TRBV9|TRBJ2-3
CASSVEGVLADTQYF
TGTGCCAGCAGCGTAGAGGGTGTGTTGGCAGATACGCAGTATTTT
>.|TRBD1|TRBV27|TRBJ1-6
CASRLTGANSPLHF
TGTGCCAGCAGGTTGACAGGGGCGAATTCACCCCTCCACTTT
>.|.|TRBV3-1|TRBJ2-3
CASSQEWPYDTQYF
TGTGCCAGCAGCCAGGAATGGCCCTACGATACGCAGTATTTT
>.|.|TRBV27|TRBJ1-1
CASSLEGLYTEAFF
TGTGCCAGCAGTTTAGAGGGATTGTACACTGAAGCTTTCTTT
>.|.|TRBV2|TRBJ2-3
CASTRVDERSTDTQYF
TGTGCCAGCACGAGAGTAGACGAACGTTCCACAGATACGCAGTATTTT
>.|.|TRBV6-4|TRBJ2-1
CASSDGVGPVRDQVPNEQFF
TGTGCCAGCAGTGACGGGGTAGGGCCGGTCAGGGATCAAGTGCCCAATGAGCAGTTCTTC
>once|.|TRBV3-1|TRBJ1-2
CASSQARGIYGYTF
TGTGCCAGCAGCCAAGCTAGGGGGATCTATGGCTACACCTTC
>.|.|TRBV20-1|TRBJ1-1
CSAPDGLEAFF
TGCAGTGCTCCGGACGGGCTTGAAGCTTTCTTT
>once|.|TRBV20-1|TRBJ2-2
CSASALTGELFF
TGCAGTGCTAGTGCCCTCACCGGGGAGCTGTTTTTT
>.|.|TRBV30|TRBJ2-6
CAWSGGAGANVLTF
TGTGCCTGGAGTGGCGGTGCCGGGGCCAACGTCCTGACTTTC
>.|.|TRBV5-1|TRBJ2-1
CASSFEEGYNEQFF
TGCGCCAGCAGCTTCGAAGAAGGGTATAATGAGCAGTTCTTC
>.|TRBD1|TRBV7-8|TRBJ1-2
CASRPSRGRDGYTF
TGTGCCAGCAGACCATCCAGGGGGCGCGATGGCTACACCTTC
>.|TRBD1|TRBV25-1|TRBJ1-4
CASSEGQDSEKLFF
TGTGCCAGCAGTGAAGGACAGGATTCCGAAAAACTGTTTTTT
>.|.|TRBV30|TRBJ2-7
CAWSRKGNEQYF
TGTGCCTGGAGTAGGAAGGGTAACGAGCAGTACTTC
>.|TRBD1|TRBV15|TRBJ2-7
CATSSPGQVAEQYF
TGTGCCACCAGCTCACCGGGACAGGTCGCCGAGCAGTACTTC
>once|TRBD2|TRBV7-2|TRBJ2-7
CASLGGTSYEQYF
TGTGCCAGCTTGGGGGGGACCTCCTACGAGCAGTACTTC
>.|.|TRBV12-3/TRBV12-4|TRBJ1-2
CASSPRSGYGYTF
TGTGCCAGCAGCCCGCGAAGTGGCTATGGCTACACCTTC
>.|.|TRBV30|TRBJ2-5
CAWRAQETQYF
TGTGCCTGGAGGGCCCAAGAGACCCAGTACTTC
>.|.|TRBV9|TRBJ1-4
CASSSSGAVDEKLFF
TGTGCCAGCAGCTCCAGCGGAGCCGTGGATGAAAAACTGTTTTTT
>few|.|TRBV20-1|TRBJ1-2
CSARQDYGYTF
TGCAGTGCTAGGCAGGACTATGGCTACACCTTC
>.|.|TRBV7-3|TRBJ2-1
CASSLEQHNEQFF
TGTGCCAGCAGCTTAGAACAGCACAATGAGCAGTTCTTC
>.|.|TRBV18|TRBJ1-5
CASTQGQAGNQPQHF
TGTGCCAGCACTCAGGGACAAGCGGGCAATCAGCCCCAGCATTTT
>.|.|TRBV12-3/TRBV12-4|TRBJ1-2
CASSFARHYTF
TGTGCCAGCAGTTTCGCCCGACACTACACCTTC
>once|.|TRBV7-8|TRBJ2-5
CASSLGGGKQETQYF
TGTGCCAGCAGCTTAGGAGGGGGGAAACAAGAGACCCAGTACTTC
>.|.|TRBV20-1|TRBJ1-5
CSARTRDWNSNQPQHF
TGCAGTGCTAGAACGCGGGACTGGAATAGCAATCAGCCCCAGCATTTT
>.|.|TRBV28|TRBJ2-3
CASSSFELPSSTDTQYF
TGTGCCAGCAGTTCTTTTGAGTTGCCGAGCAGCACAGATACGCAGTATTTT
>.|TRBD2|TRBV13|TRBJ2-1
CASSFQRGGFNEQFF
TGTGCCAGCAGCTTCCAGCGGGGGGGCTTCAATGAGCAGTTCTTC
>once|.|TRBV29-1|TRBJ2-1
CSGAGYYNEQFF
TGCAGCGGGGCCGGGTACTACAATGAGCAGTTCTTC
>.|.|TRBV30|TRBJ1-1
CAWGFEDRNTEAFF
TGTGCCTGGGGATTCGAAGACAGAAACACTGAAGCTTTCTTT
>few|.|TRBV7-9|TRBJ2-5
CASSLLETQYF
TGTGCCAGCAGCTTATTGGAGACCCAGTACTTC
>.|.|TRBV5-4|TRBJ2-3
CASSLAHSGAGADTQYF
TGTGCCAGCAGCTTGGCCCACAGCGGGGCAGGGGCAGATACGCAGTATTTT
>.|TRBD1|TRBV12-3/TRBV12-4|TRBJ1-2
CASSLGTGGPPYGYTF
TGTGCCAGCAGTTTGGGGACAGGGGGCCCTCCCTATGGCTACACCTTC
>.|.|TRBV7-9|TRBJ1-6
CASSSPKEGGSPLHF
TGTGCCAGCAGCTCTCCGAAGGAAGGAGGTTCACCCCTCCACTTT
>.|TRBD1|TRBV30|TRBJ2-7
CAWAFGQGSAEEQYF
TGTGCCTGGGCCTTCGGACAGGGTAGCGCGGAGGAGCAGTACTTC
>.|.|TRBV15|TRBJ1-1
CATSRDRGKDTEAFF
TGTGCCACCAGCCGGGATCGGGGCAAGGACACTGAAGCTTTCTTT